This T cell receptor (beta chain) was observed in a study of technical replicates of blood from a handful of donors. This CDR3 spans 16 amino acids. V lost 0 bases and J 4 bases, leaving 15 bases between the germline ends. Germline V CDR1 and CDR2: KGHSH, LQKENI. Clones were sequenced by immunoSEQ multiplex PCR, and TCRdb holds only the in-frame ones, with some missing. Here the sample spans 45,000 to 55,000 clones, 94% being singletons. The material sequenced was T cells isolated from PBMCs. V is TRBV18 and J is TRBJ1-2; D is perhaps TRBD1 (5 bases). This clonotype was obtained from a human donor in good health. The CDR3 loop is CASSPPLGGVGYGYTF. DNA for the CDR3: TGTGCCAGCTCACCACCGTTGGGGGGAGTTGGCTATGGCTACACCTTC.